In this sample, the clone carrying this T cell receptor (beta chain) turned up a few times. Per the germline V gene, CDR1 is MNHEY and CDR2 is SMNVEV (reference sequence). The CDR3 is 11 amino acids. V was pared by 7 bases and J by 9 bases, with 12 bases between. Researchers took RNA transcripts and amplified TCR beta CDR3 regions from them. First-round RT-PCR relied on HTBI primers, and a second-round multiplex PCR came next. TCRdb re-derived calls from the multiplex PCR reads in MiXCR, one entry per CDR3 protein. Of some 520,000 distinct CDR3 sequences listed, approximately 15% were seen once; the top ten hold approximately 9.8%. The data originate from a study of Graves' ophthalmopathy and Graves' hyperthyroidism. Additional autoimmune diseases, uncontrolled infections, pregnancy or lactation disqualified patients.

Sequencing used blood. This chain links TRBV27 with TRBJ2-5; D unclear. This clonotype was obtained from a woman in her 30s with Graves' ophthalmopathy. CDR3 nucleotides: TGTGCCAGCACCTCAGGTCTGGCCCAGTACTTC. Residues: CASTSGLAQYF.